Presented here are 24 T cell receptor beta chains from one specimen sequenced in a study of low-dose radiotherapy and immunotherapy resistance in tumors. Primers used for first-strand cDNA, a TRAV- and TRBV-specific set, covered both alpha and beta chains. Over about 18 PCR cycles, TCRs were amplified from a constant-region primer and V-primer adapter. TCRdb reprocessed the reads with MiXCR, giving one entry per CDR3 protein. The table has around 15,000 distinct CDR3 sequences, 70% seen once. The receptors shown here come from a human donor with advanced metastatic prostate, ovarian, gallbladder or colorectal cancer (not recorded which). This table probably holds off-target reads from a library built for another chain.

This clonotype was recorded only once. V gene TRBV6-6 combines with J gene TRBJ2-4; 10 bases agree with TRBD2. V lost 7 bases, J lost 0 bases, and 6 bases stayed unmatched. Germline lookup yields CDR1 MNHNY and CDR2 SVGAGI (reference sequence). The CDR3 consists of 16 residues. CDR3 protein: CASTDSGRVAKNIQYF. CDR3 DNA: TGTGCCAGCACCGACAGCGGGAGGGTAGCCAAAAACATTCAGTACTTC.

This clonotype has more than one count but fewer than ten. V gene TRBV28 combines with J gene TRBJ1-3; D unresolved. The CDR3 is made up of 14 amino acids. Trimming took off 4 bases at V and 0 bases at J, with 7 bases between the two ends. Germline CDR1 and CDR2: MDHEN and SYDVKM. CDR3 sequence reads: CASSSPDSGNTIYF. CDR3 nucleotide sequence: TGTGCCAGCAGTTCCCCGGACTCTGGAAACACCATATATTTT.

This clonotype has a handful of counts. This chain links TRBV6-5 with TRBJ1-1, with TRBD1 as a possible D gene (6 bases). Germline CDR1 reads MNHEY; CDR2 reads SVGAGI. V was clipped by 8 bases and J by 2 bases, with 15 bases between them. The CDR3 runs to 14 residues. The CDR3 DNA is TGTGCCAGCGCTGAACGACAGGTTAACACTGAAGCTTTCTTT. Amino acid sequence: CASAERQVNTEAFF.

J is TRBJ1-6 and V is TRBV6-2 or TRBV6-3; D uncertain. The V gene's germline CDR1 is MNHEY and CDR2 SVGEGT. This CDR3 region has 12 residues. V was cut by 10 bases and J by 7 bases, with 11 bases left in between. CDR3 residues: CATRRWNSPLHF. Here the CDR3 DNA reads TGTGCCACCCGTCGCTGGAATTCACCCCTCCACTTT.

The CDR3: CSVVFLAGGQETQYF. The CDR3 DNA sequence: TGCAGCGTTGTTTTCTTAGCGGGAGGGCAAGAGACCCAGTACTTC. The rearrangement joins TRBV29-1 to TRBJ2-5, with 11 bases that match TRBD2. The germline CDR1 and CDR2 sequences are SQVTM and ANQGSEA. V gave up 4 bases and J gave up 2 bases; unmatched junction bases: 6. The CDR3 contains 15 residues.

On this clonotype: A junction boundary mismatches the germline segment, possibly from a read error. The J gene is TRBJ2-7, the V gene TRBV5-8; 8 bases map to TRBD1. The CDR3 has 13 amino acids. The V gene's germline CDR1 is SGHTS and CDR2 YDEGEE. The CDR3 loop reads CASSDQGAGEQYF. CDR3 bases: TGCGCCAGCAGCGACCAGGGGGCTGGAGAGCAGTACTTC.

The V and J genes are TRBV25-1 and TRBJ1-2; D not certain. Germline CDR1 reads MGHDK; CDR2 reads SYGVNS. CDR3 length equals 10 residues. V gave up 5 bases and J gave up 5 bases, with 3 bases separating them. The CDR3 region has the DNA TGTGCCAGCAGTCGGTATGGCTACACCTTC. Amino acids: CASSRYGYTF.

CDR3 sequence reads: CSVEGIQGKSSYNEQFF. In DNA, the CDR3 is TGCAGCGTTGAAGGGATACAGGGGAAAAGTTCCTACAATGAGCAGTTCTTC. The chain carries TRBV29-1 and TRBJ2-1, with 7 positions matching TRBD1. J lost 1 base, V lost 1 base, and 10 bases had no gene match. The germline CDR1 and CDR2 sequences are SQVTM and ANQGSEA. CDR3 size: 17 residues.

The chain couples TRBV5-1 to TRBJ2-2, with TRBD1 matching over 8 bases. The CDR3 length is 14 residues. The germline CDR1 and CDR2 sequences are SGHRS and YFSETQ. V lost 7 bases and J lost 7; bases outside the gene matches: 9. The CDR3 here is CASGLGQGGGELFF. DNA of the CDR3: TGCGCCAGCGGTCTCGGACAGGGTGGCGGGGAGCTGTTTTTT.

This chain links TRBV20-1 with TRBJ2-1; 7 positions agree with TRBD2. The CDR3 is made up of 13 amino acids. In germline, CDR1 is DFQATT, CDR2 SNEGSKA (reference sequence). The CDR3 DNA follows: TGCAGAACAGAGCGGGGCTCCTACAATGAGCAGTTCTTC. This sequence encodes CRTERGSYNEQFF.

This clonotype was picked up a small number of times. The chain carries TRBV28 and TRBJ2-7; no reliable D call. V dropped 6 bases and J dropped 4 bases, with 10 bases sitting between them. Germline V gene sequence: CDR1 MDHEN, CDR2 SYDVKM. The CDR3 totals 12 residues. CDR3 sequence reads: CASSHGFYEQYF. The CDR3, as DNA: TGTGCCAGCAGCCATGGGTTTTACGAGCAGTACTTC.

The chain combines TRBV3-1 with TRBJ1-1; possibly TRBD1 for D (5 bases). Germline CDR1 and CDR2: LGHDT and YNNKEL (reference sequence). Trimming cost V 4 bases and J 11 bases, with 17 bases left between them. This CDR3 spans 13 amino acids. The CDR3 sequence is CASSRMDGQRAFF. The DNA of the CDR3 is TGTGCCAGCAGCCGAATGGACGGACAAAGGGCTTTCTTT.

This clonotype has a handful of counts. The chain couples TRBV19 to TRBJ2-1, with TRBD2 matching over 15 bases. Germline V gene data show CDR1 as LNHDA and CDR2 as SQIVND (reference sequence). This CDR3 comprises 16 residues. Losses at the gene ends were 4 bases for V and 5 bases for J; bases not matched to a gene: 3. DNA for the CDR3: TGTGCCAGTAGTAGGACTAGCGGGAGGGTCCACAATGAGCAGTTCTTC. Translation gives CASSRTSGRVHNEQFF. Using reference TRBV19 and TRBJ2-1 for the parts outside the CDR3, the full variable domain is DGGITQSPKYLFRKEGQNVTLSCEQNLNHDAMYWYRQDPGQGLRLIYYSQIVNDFQKGDIAEGYSVSREKKESFPLTVTSAQKNPTAFYLCASSRTSGRVHNEQFFGPGTRLTVL.

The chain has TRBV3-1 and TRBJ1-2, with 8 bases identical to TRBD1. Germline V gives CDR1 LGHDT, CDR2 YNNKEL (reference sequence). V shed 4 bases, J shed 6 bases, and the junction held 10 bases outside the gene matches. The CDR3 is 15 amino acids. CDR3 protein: CASSRDTRQGNGYTF. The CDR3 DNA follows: TGTGCCAGCAGCCGAGATACGCGACAGGGGAATGGCTACACCTTC. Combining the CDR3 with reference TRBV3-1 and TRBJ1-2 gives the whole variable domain DTAVSQTPKYLVTQMGNDKSIKCEQNLGHDTMYWYKQDSKKFLKIMFSYNNKELIINETVPNRFSPKSPDKAHLNLHINSLELGDSAVYFCASSRDTRQGNGYTFGSGTRLTVV.

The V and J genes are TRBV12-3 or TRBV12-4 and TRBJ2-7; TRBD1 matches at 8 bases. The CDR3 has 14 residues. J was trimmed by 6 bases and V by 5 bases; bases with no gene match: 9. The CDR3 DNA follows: TGTGCCAGCAGTGGTGACAGGGGATGGGGCGAGCAGTACTTC. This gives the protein CASSGDRGWGEQYF.

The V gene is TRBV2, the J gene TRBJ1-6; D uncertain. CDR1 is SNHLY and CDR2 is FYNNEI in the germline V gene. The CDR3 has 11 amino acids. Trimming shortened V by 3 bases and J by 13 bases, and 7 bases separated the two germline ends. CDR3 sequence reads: CASSEAAPLHF. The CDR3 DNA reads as TGTGCCAGCAGTGAGGCGGCCCCCCTCCACTTT.

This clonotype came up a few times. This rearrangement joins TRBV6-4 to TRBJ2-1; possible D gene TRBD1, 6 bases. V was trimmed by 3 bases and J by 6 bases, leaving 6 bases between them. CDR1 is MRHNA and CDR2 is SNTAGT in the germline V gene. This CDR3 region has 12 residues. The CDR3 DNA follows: TGTGCCAGCAGTGAACAGGGCAATGAGCAGTTCTTC. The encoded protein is CASSEQGNEQFF.

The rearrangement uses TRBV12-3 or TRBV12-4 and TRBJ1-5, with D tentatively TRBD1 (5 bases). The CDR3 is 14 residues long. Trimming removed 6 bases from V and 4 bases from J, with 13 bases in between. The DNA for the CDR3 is TGTGCCAGCAGCCCCGGGGGTTGGAATCAGCCCCAGCATTTT. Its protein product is CASSPGGWNQPQHF.

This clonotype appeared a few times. CDR3 sequence: CSVTMGDSYNSPLHF. In DNA, the CDR3 is TGCAGCGTGACGATGGGCGACTCCTATAATTCACCCCTCCACTTT. The chain recombines TRBV29-1 with TRBJ1-6; no definite D call. The CDR3 runs 15 residues. CDR1 is SQVTM, CDR2 ANQGSEA, per germline. The ends were cut back, 6 bases at V and 0 bases at J, with 12 bases in the middle.

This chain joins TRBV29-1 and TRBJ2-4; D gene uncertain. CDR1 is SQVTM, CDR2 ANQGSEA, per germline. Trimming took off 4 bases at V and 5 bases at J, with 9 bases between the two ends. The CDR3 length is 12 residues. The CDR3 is CSVVETQNIQYF. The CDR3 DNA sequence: TGCAGCGTTGTAGAGACTCAAAACATTCAGTACTTC.

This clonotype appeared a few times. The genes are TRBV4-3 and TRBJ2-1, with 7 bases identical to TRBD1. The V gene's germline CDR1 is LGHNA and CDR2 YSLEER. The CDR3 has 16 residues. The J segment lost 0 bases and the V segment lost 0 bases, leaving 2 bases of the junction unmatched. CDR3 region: CASSQEDRSSYNEQFF. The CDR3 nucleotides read TGCGCCAGCAGCCAAGAGGACAGGAGCTCCTACAATGAGCAGTTCTTC.

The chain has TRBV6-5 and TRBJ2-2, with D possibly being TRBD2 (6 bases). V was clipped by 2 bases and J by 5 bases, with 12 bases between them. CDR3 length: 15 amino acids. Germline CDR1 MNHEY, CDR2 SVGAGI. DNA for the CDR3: TGTGCCAGCAGTTACGGCGGGACTTCGACCGGGGAGCTGTTTTTT. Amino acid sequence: CASSYGGTSTGELFF.

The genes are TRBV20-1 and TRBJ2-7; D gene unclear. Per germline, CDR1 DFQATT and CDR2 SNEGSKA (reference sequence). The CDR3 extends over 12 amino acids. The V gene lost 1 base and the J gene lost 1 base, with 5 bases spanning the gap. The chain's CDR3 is CSARGSSYEQYF. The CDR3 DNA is TGCAGTGCTAGAGGGTCATCCTACGAGCAGTACTTC.

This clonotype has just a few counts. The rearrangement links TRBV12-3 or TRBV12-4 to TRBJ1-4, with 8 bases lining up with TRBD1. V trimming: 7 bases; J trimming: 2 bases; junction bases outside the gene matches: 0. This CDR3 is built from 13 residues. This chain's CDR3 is CASNRGTNEKLFF. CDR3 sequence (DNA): TGTGCCAGCAACAGGGGGACTAATGAAAAACTGTTTTTT.